These 18 T cell receptor beta chains share one sample of origin, sequenced in a study of blood T cells in healthy people across ages. Then a second PCR, running roughly 7 to 11 cycles, was carried out with a sample-barcoded 5' primer and a J-beta primer mix. TCRdb redid the calling of the 5' RACE reads with MiXCR, one entry per CDR3 protein. The sample gives approximately 940,000 distinct CDR3 sequences, 45% to 50% of which show up once; about an eighth is in the top ten. Material: blood. Receptors originate from a man aged 25 to 40 in good health.

The table lists this clonotype with a few counts. This rearrangement joins TRBV6-1 to TRBJ2-1; 9 bases align to TRBD2. The CDR3 sequence is 14 residues long. Germline CDR1 MNHNS, CDR2 SASEGT. The V segment lost 6 bases and the J segment 4 bases; nucleotides outside the gene matches: 4. CDR3 nucleotide sequence: TGTGCCAGCAGCGCTAGCGGGGTGTACAATGAGCAGTTCTTC. Amino acid sequence: CASSASGVYNEQFF.

This clonotype has just one count. The chain joins TRBV5-4 to TRBJ2-5, with D perhaps matching TRBD1 or TRBD2 (5 bases each). The CDR3 totals 15 residues. Trimming removed 4 bases at V and 5 bases at J, with 18 bases between. Germline V gives CDR1 SGHNT, CDR2 YYREEE (reference sequence). The CDR3 loop reads CASSAAGTPLETQYF. The CDR3, as DNA: TGTGCCAGCAGCGCTGCCGGGACCCCGCTCGAGACCCAGTACTTC.

In this sample, this clonotype turned up a few times. The rearrangement links TRBV7-9 to TRBJ2-2, with a weak D call TRBD1 (6 bases). This CDR3 region has 18 residues. Germline CDR1 reads SEHNR; CDR2 reads FQNEAQ (reference sequence). V dropped 1 base and J dropped 7 bases, with 22 bases sitting between them. CDR3 in amino acids: CASSLGFIGGGKYGELFF. The DNA of the CDR3 is TGTGCCAGCAGCTTAGGATTCATCGGTGGGGGCAAATACGGGGAGCTGTTTTTT. The full variable domain, completed using reference TRBV7-9 and TRBJ2-2, is DTGVSQNPRHKITKRGQNVTFRCDPISEHNRLYWYRQTLGQGPEFLTYFQNEAQLEKSRLLSDRFSAERPKGSFSTLEIQRTEQGDSAMYLCASSLGFIGGGKYGELFFGEGSRLTVL.

This clonotype was seen a handful of times. The rearrangement uses TRBV9 and TRBJ2-3; D is perhaps TRBD2 (5 bases). CDR3 length: 15 residues. Trimming pared 0 bases from V and 0 bases from J, leaving 8 bases between. Germline CDR1 reads SGDLS; CDR2 reads YYNGEE. In DNA, the CDR3 is TGTGCCAGCAGCGTAGCGTGGACTAGCACAGATACGCAGTATTTT. Translated: CASSVAWTSTDTQYF.

J is TRBJ2-5 and V is TRBV7-9; 9 bases are shared with TRBD1. Germline lookup yields CDR1 SEHNR and CDR2 FQNEAQ (reference sequence). The junction had 11 bases not matched to a gene; V was cut back by 4 bases and J by 11 bases. The CDR3 has 14 amino acids. The CDR3 protein is CASSSEEDRGAQYF. In nucleotides, the CDR3 is TGTGCCAGCAGCTCCGAAGAGGACAGGGGAGCGCAGTACTTC.

The rearrangement links TRBV7-2 to TRBJ2-1; TRBD2 might be the D (5 bases). CDR1 and CDR2 from the germline V gene are SGHTA and FQGNSA. The CDR3 has 15 amino acids. V was cut by 3 bases and J by 7 bases, with 16 bases left in between. The CDR3 bases are TGTGCCAGCAGCTTGCGGGTAGGAGGTAGGAATGAGCAGTTCTTC. The encoded protein is CASSLRVGGRNEQFF. Looking up the rest from reference TRBV7-2 and TRBJ2-1 gives the full variable domain: GAGVSQSPSNKVTEKGKDVELRCDPISGHTALYWYRQSLGQGLEFLIYFQGNSAPDKSGLPSDRFSAERTGGSVSTLTIQRTQQEDSAVYLCASSLRVGGRNEQFFGPGTRLTVL.

This clonotype occurred a few times. V gene TRBV6-6 combines with J gene TRBJ2-1; 10 bases match TRBD2. Unmatched junction bases numbered 3, after V lost 4 bases and J lost 9 bases. Looked up from germline, CDR1 is MNHNY and CDR2 is SVGAGI (reference sequence). This CDR3 is built from 13 residues. This CDR3 reads CASSWTSGPEQFF. In nucleotides, the CDR3 is TGTGCCAGCAGTTGGACTAGCGGCCCTGAGCAGTTCTTC.

There are many counts of this clonotype. The chain couples TRBV15 to TRBJ1-5; D uncertain. CDR3 length: 15 residues. The V end lost 0 bases, the J end lost 3 bases, and 9 bases lay between the germline ends. The V gene's germline CDR1 is LNHNV and CDR2 YYDKDF (reference sequence). The CDR3 sequence is CATSRDKGFNQPQHF. The CDR3 region has the DNA TGTGCCACCAGCAGAGATAAAGGTTTCAATCAGCCCCAGCATTTT.

This clonotype appeared many times. The J gene is TRBJ2-3, the V gene TRBV5-1; no clear D. CDR3 length: 17 amino acids. With 0 bases removed from V and 0 bases from J, the gap between germline ends came to 14 bases. Germline assignment: CDR1 SGHRS and CDR2 YFSETQ. CDR3 sequence reads: CASSLAVRPTSTDTQYF. The CDR3, as DNA: TGCGCCAGCAGCTTGGCCGTTAGGCCCACTAGCACAGATACGCAGTATTTT.

This clonotype was observed at least ten times. The CDR3 coding sequence is TGCGCCAGCAGCTCGAGGACTGCATCCTACGAGCAGTACTTC. Translating gives CASSSRTASYEQYF. V gene TRBV4-1 combines with J gene TRBJ2-7, with D perhaps TRBD2 (5 bases). The CDR3 consists of 14 residues. Trimming removed 5 bases from V and 1 base from J, with 12 bases in between. Germline CDR1 MGHRA, CDR2 YSYEKL.

The J gene is TRBJ2-1, the V gene TRBV21-1. TRBV21-1 counts as a pseudogene. The CDR3 is made up of 10 amino acids. DNA of the CDR3: TGTGCCAGCCCGGTGGGTGAGCAGTTCTTC. This codes for CASPVGEQFF.

Many counts were recorded for this clonotype. This could be a read error, since a much larger clone is one nucleotide away. V usage is TRBV7-3 and J usage is TRBJ2-1; D is unclear. The J call is doubtful: the DNA matches TRBJ2-7 better. The CDR3 covers 15 residues. In germline, CDR1 is SGHTA, CDR2 FQGTGA. The CDR3 loop is CASSSDASSYNEQYF. In DNA, the CDR3 is TGTGCCAGCAGCTCGGACGCCAGCTCCTACAATGAGCAGTACTTC.

This clonotype showed up just a few times. V usage is TRBV6-5 and J usage is TRBJ2-3, with 7 nucleotides matching TRBD2. The CDR3 spans 15 residues. V trimming: 2 bases; J trimming: 6 bases; junction bases outside the gene matches: 8. Germline-derived CDR1 and CDR2 are MNHEY and SVGAGI. Here the CDR3 reads CASSYQRGEGDTQYF. The CDR3 nucleotides read TGTGCCAGCAGTTACCAACGGGGGGAGGGGGATACGCAGTATTTT.

The chain combines TRBV7-2 with TRBJ2-1; 7 bases fit TRBD2. The CDR3 has 16 amino acids. J lost 4 bases, V lost 2 bases, and 8 bases had no gene match. Germline CDR1 is SGHTA and CDR2 is FQGNSA. CDR3 sequence (DNA): TGTGCCAGCAGCTTACGTCAGGCTAGCGGTTACAATGAGCAGTTCTTC. Translating it yields CASSLRQASGYNEQFF. The full variable domain, in which reference TRBV7-2 and TRBJ2-1 provide the parts outside the CDR3, is GAGVSQSPSNKVTEKGKDVELRCDPISGHTALYWYRQSLGQGLEFLIYFQGNSAPDKSGLPSDRFSAERTGGSVSTLTIQRTQQEDSAVYLCASSLRQASGYNEQFFGPGTRLTVL.

V usage is TRBV27 and J usage is TRBJ1-1; D possibly corresponds to TRBD1 (5 bases). V was clipped by 4 bases and J by 6 bases, with 18 bases between them. Germline V gives CDR1 MNHEY, CDR2 SMNVEV (reference sequence). The CDR3 consists of 15 residues. DNA for the CDR3: TGTGCCAGCAGTTACACCAGGGCCTTAGTGGCTGAAGCTTTCTTT. Translated: CASSYTRALVAEAFF.

In this sample, this clonotype turned up a few times. V usage is TRBV27 and J usage is TRBJ2-1; D is possibly TRBD1 or TRBD2 (5 bases each). The V gene lost 6 bases and the J gene lost 8 bases, with 17 bases spanning the gap. The CDR3 length is 14 residues. The germline V gene encodes CDR1 MNHEY and CDR2 SMNVEV (reference sequence). The CDR3 is CASRLTGGGDEQFF. CDR3 coding DNA: TGTGCCAGCAGACTCACTGGGGGTGGAGATGAGCAGTTCTTC.

This chain uses TRBV2 with TRBJ1-2, with a weak D call TRBD1 (6 bases). This CDR3 has 14 residues. Germline loops: CDR1 SNHLY, CDR2 FYNNEI. Trimming took off 2 bases at V and 9 bases at J, with 16 bases between the two ends. The CDR3 DNA reads TGTGCCAGCAGTGAAAATCCAGTTCAGGGGCGCTACACCTTC. Amino acids: CASSENPVQGRYTF.

V is TRBV20-1 and J is TRBJ2-3; 8 bases are shared with TRBD2. The CDR3 has 15 amino acids. Germline assignment: CDR1 DFQATT and CDR2 SNEGSKA (reference sequence). V was pared by 5 bases and J by 2 bases, with 9 bases of the junction left unmatched. CDR3 sequence: CSAGHPAGATDTQYF. The CDR3, as DNA: TGCAGTGCTGGACACCCAGCGGGGGCCACAGATACGCAGTATTTT.